This T cell receptor (beta chain) was identified in a study of cytomegalovirus exposure and HLA in healthy donors. The PCR made use of 60 Vbeta and 13 Jbeta primers. Sequencing used immunoSEQ multiplex PCR; TCRdb keeps in-frame clones, though not all of them. Of 270,000 or so clones listed, approximately 91% are singletons. From germline, CDR1 is LNHDA and CDR2 SQIVND (reference sequence). After removal of 4 bases from V and 0 bases from J, the junction contained 5 bases not matched to a gene. There are 15 residues in the CDR3. The clonotype originates from a girl aged 2 to 10 in good health and CMV-seronegative. The gene calls are TRBV19 and TRBJ1-2, with 7 bases identical to TRBD1. The sequenced sample was PBMCs. CDR3 nucleotide sequence: TGTGCCAGTAGTACCACGACAGGGTCTAACTATGGCTACACCTTC. It codes for CASSTTTGSNYGYTF.